This T cell receptor beta chain comes out of a study of T cell responses to AZD1222 COVID-19 vaccine. The overall study: Doses given second, at about 4 or about 12 weeks, were pooled.

The method was immunoSEQ multiplex PCR; TCRdb's version includes in-frame clones alone and lacks a portion of them. This sample has approximately 68,000 clones, with around 87% found just once. This clone was detected only a few times. Germline V CDR1 and CDR2: MNHEY, SVGEGT. The CDR3 extends over 13 amino acids. Trimming removed 2 bases from V and 3 bases from J, with 4 bases in between. This TCR was sampled from an adult in good health. The V and J genes are TRBV6-2 or TRBV6-3 and TRBJ2-2; no definite D call. This sample comprised peripheral blood, obtained on day 0 of AZD1222 vaccination. The CDR3 DNA follows: TGTGCCAGCAGTTACAGGGACACCGGGGAGCTGTTTTTT. It codes for CASSYRDTGELFF.